This is a list of T cell receptor beta chains from one sample in a study of T cells after posttransplantation cyclophosphamide. Assay used: immunoSEQ multiplex PCR; TCRdb lists only in-frame clones, some missing. The data contain tens of thousands of clones, 70% to 90% of them seen just once; the ten biggest clones take up over 2.5%. Material: PBMCs. The receptors stem from a man aged 25 to 45 with a blood cancer, CMV-positive, and with a related stem cell donor. CDR3s include the opening cysteine and the closing phenylalanine or tryptophan. Fields, in order: D gene, J gene, V gene, CDR3 protein, CDR3 DNA. The D gene is left open where the match is weak.

>-|TRBJ1-1|TRBV6-5
CASSYSGGSMNTEAFF
TGTGCCAGCAGTTACTCCGGGGGTTCTATGAACACTGAAGCTTTCTTT
>-|TRBJ2-1|TRBV28
CASSRYNEQFF
TGTGCCAGCAGTCGTTACAATGAGCAGTTCTTC
>TRBD2|TRBJ2-3|TRBV15
CATSLASGIYTQYF
TGTGCCACCAGCTTGGCTAGCGGGATTTATACGCAGTATTTT
>-|TRBJ2-7|TRBV2
CASSRDSYEQYF
TGTGCCAGCTCGCGGGACTCCTACGAGCAGTACTTC
>TRBD1|TRBJ2-7|TRBV4-3
CASSHRDSYTYEQYF
TGCGCCAGCAGCCACCGGGACAGCTATACCTACGAGCAGTACTTC
>-|TRBJ2-5|TRBV7-6
CASSFLAETQYF
TGTGCCAGCAGCTTCTTAGCGGAGACCCAGTACTTC
>TRBD2|TRBJ2-3|TRBV9
CASSGGAGGPVTDTQYF
TGTGCCAGCAGCGGAGGGGCGGGAGGGCCGGTCACAGATACGCAGTATTTT
>-|TRBJ2-3|TRBV29-1
CSAGTSPDTQYF
TGCAGCGCAGGAACCAGCCCAGATACGCAGTATTTT
>-|TRBJ1-5|TRBV21-1
CAIKARTALNQPQHF
TGTGCCATCAAGGCCCGGACAGCACTTAATCAGCCCCAGCATTTT
>-|TRBJ2-1|TRBV19
CASSLAVRGYNEQFF
TGTGCCAGTAGCTTAGCGGTTCGTGGGTACAATGAGCAGTTCTTC
>-|TRBJ2-3|TRBV30
CAWSINSGTDTQYF
TGTGCCTGGAGTATAAATAGCGGTACAGATACGCAGTATTTT
>-|TRBJ1-5|TRBV19
CATSSILQGQPQHF
TGTGCCACCTCTTCTATACTCCAGGGTCAGCCCCAGCATTTT
>TRBD2|TRBJ2-7|TRBV5-1
CASERTSGRGEQYF
TGCGCCAGCGAACGGACTAGCGGGAGGGGCGAGCAGTACTTC
>TRBD2|TRBJ2-5|TRBV11-3
CASSLGGGGRAPLLYF
TGTGCCAGCAGCTTAGGTGGCGGCGGGAGGGCCCCGTTGCTTTACTTC